The clone carrying this T cell receptor (beta chain) was seen repeatedly, ten times or more. These data come from a study of T cells in Graves' hyperthyroidism and ophthalmopathy. Amplified regions were TCR beta CDR3 sequences from RNA transcripts. Primed by the HTBI set, a first-round RT-PCR was run on the TCR CDR3. TCRdb passed the multiplex PCR reads through MiXCR, listing each CDR3 protein once. The data contain under 300,000 distinct CDR3 sequences, 15% of them seen just once; the ten biggest clones take up 30%. Hyperthyroidism in the patients, aged 18 to 65, was newly diagnosed and under 2 months in duration. Extraction of PBMCs used more than 8.5 ml of fresh peripheral blood. CDR3 length: 15 residues. The V gene lost 4 bases and the J gene lost 0 bases, with 13 bases spanning the gap. CDR1 is DFQATT, CDR2 SNEGSKA, per germline (reference sequence).

V is TRBV20-1 and J is TRBJ2-1; TRBD2 might be the D (5 bases). Source material: blood. The source is a woman aged 45 to 65 with Graves' hyperthyroidism that later progressed to Graves' ophthalmopathy. The CDR3 region has the DNA TGCAGTGCTAAAAGTAGCGCGAGCTCCTACAATGAGCAGTTCTTC. Translated: CSAKSSASSYNEQFF.